The rows below give T cell receptor beta chains drawn from one sample of a study of CD8 T cells in Susac syndrome. TCRdb passed the immunoSEQ multiplex PCR reads through MiXCR, listing each CDR3 protein once. The sample has under 200,000 distinct CDR3 sequences; 90% to 95% are singletons. What was sequenced was CD4+ T cells from PBMCs. The receptors derive from a human donor in good health. Both conserved end residues are part of each CDR3. D genes are given only for firm matches. Clone size appears in some rows only: once, few, many, or a class for an expanded clone.

TRBV11-3	TRBD2	.	TRBJ2-3	TGTGCCAGCAGCTTGGGCGGGGGGGCCACAGATACGCAGTATTTT	CASSLGGGATDTQYF
TRBV10-3	TRBD1	once	TRBJ1-1	TGTGCCATCACTCAGGCGACAGGGGTGGTCACTGAAGCTTTCTTT	CAITQATGVVTEAFF
TRBV9	.	once	TRBJ1-2	TGTGCCAGCAGCAAATCCGAGGGCCAGTGGATTGGCTACACCTTC	CASSKSEGQWIGYTF
TRBV28	TRBD2	.	TRBJ2-1	TGTGCCAGCAGTTCCCCCGGGACTAGCTCCTACAATGAGCAGTTCTTC	CASSSPGTSSYNEQFF
TRBV7-3	.	.	TRBJ1-1	TGTGCCAGCTCAGGGGAACCTTTGAACACTGAAGCTTTCTTT	CASSGEPLNTEAFF
TRBV4-2	TRBD1	.	TRBJ1-1	TGTGCCAGCAGCATACGGACCGGGACAGAGAACACTGAAGCTTTCTTT	CASSIRTGTENTEAFF
TRBV3-1	.	.	TRBJ2-1	TGTGCCAGCAGCCAATCGCTGGGTGGTGAGCAGTTCTTC	CASSQSLGGEQFF
TRBV29-1	.	.	TRBJ1-2	TGCAGCGTTGGGGGACCGGGCCTTCCCTCCGGCTACACCTTC	CSVGGPGLPSGYTF
TRBV11-3	.	.	TRBJ2-1	TGTGCCAGCAGCTTAGGCCTGGACCCTAGAGATGAGCAGTTCTTC	CASSLGLDPRDEQFF
TRBV29-1	.	.	TRBJ2-1	TGCAGCGCGGGGGACGCCGACAATGAGCAGTTCTTC	CSAGDADNEQFF
TRBV29-1	.	.	TRBJ2-6	TGCAGCGTTTCAACCTCTGGGGCCAACGTCCTGACTTTC	CSVSTSGANVLTF
TRBV24-1	.	.	TRBJ1-5	TGTGCCACCAGTGATTCAGGGATCTCGAGCAATCAGCCCCAGCATTTT	CATSDSGISSNQPQHF
TRBV2	TRBD1	.	TRBJ1-1	TGTGCCAGCATAGCAGGGGGTTCGGGCACTGAAGCTTTCTTT	CASIAGGSGTEAFF
TRBV12-3/TRBV12-4	.	.	TRBJ1-2	TGTGCCAGCAGTTCGCAGTCCTATGGCTACACCTTC	CASSSQSYGYTF
TRBV20-1	TRBD2	.	TRBJ2-4	TGCAGTGCGTACCGGGGGGATGGAGCCAAAAACATTCAGTACTTC	CSAYRGDGAKNIQYF
TRBV3-1	.	.	TRBJ2-1	TGTGCCAGCAGCCGCGGCGAAGTCCGGCCCTACAATGAGCAGTTCTTC	CASSRGEVRPYNEQFF
TRBV18	TRBD2	once	TRBJ2-1	TGTGCCAGCTCATCCCTAGCGGGACCCTACAATGAGCAGTTCTTC	CASSSLAGPYNEQFF
TRBV4-2	TRBD2	.	TRBJ2-1	TGTGCCAGCAGCTCGGGACTAGGGTTAGATCGGGATGAGCAGTTCTTC	CASSSGLGLDRDEQFF
TRBV4-2	TRBD2	.	TRBJ2-5	TGTGCCAGCAGCCAAGGCCGGGGACTAGCGGAACATCAAGAGACCCAGTACTTC	CASSQGRGLAEHQETQYF
TRBV7-9	.	.	TRBJ2-7	TGTGCCAGCAGCGCTCGACAGAGCGAGCAGTACTTC	CASSARQSEQYF
TRBV2	.	.	TRBJ1-5	TGTGCCAGCAGTGAAGCGGGGGGACAGCCCCAGCATTTT	CASSEAGGQPQHF
TRBV27	TRBD2	.	TRBJ2-3	TGTGCCAGCACTACCAGCGGGGGAACCCACACGCAGTATTTT	CASTTSGGTHTQYF
TRBV20-1	.	.	TRBJ2-1	TGCAGTGCTATTATCAGCGGGTACCGCGGTGAGCAGTTCTTC	CSAIISGYRGEQFF
TRBV30	.	few	TRBJ2-5	TGTGCCTCCAGTGGGCGGGAGACCCAGTACTTC	CASSGRETQYF
TRBV20-1	.	.	TRBJ1-6	TGCAGTGCTTCTGTCCGGACGGGGCTGTATTCACCCCTCCACTTT	CSASVRTGLYSPLHF
TRBV6-5	.	.	TRBJ1-2	TGTGCCAGCAGTTATTCCCGACGGCGATACGCGGCGGGCTACACCTTC	CASSYSRRRYAAGYTF
TRBV4-1	.	.	TRBJ1-2	TGCGCCAGCAGCCAAGAAGGTGGCGGGGTGTACTATGGCTACACCTTC	CASSQEGGGVYYGYTF
TRBV20-1	TRBD1	.	TRBJ1-1	TGCAGTGTTGGGACAGGGGCTATGAACACTGAAGCTTTCTTT	CSVGTGAMNTEAFF
TRBV15	TRBD2	.	TRBJ2-1	TGTGCCACCAGCAGGGAAGTAGCGGGACCGTTGTACGAGCAGTTCTTC	CATSREVAGPLYEQFF
TRBV9	TRBD2	.	TRBJ2-3	TGTGCCAGCAGCAACCAACTAGCGAGTTTGACAGATACGCAGTATTTT	CASSNQLASLTDTQYF
TRBV29-1	TRBD1	.	TRBJ1-1	TGCAGCGTTCAACAGGGGCGGGGGACTGAAGCTTTCTTT	CSVQQGRGTEAFF
TRBV27	.	.	TRBJ1-2	TGTGCCAGCAGTTTCTCCTTTCTGTCGGGACGGAGTTGGGGCTACACCTTC	CASSFSFLSGRSWGYTF
TRBV19	TRBD1	.	TRBJ2-7	TGTGCCAGTAGTACTACCGGACAGGGTTACGAGCAGTACTTC	CASSTTGQGYEQYF
TRBV10-3	.	.	TRBJ1-2	TGTGCCATCAGCCGGGGACTCAATGGCTACACCTTC	CAISRGLNGYTF
TRBV20-1	.	.	TRBJ2-5	TGCAGTGCTAGGCTCGGCGGAACGGGGACCCAGTACTTC	CSARLGGTGTQYF
TRBV29-1	TRBD2	.	TRBJ2-1	TGCAGCTCGGGACTAGCGGGAGGGATCAATGAGCAGTTCTTC	CSSGLAGGINEQFF
TRBV24-1	.	.	TRBJ2-1	TGTGCCACCAGTGCCCGTGGGGGAGGTGTGAATGAGCAGTTCTTC	CATSARGGGVNEQFF
TRBV24-1	.	.	TRBJ2-3	TGTGCCACCAGTGTTGGAGATACGCAGTATTTT	CATSVGDTQYF
TRBV12-3/TRBV12-4	.	.	TRBJ1-5	TGTGCCAGCAGTTTGGCCTCCACCCAGCATTTT	CASSLASTQHF
TRBV29-1	TRBD1	once	TRBJ1-1	TGCAGCGTTGAGGCAGGGGGCGAGGTCGCTGAAGCTTTCTTT	CSVEAGGEVAEAFF
TRBV20-1	.	.	TRBJ2-4	TGCAGTGCCACCTTTCAGGCGGACATTCAGTACTTC	CSATFQADIQYF
TRBV19	.	.	TRBJ1-5	TGTGCCAGTAACCTAGTAGGTGGGTATCAGCCCCAGCATTTT	CASNLVGGYQPQHF
TRBV2	TRBD1	.	TRBJ2-3	TGTGCCAGCGCGGGACAGGGCGCAGATACGCAGTATTTT	CASAGQGADTQYF
TRBV29-1	.	.	TRBJ1-4	TGCAGCGTTCTCTTCGGAGACGGAAAACTGTTTTTT	CSVLFGDGKLFF
TRBV29-1	TRBD1	.	TRBJ1-1	TGCAGCGTTCATACAGGGGGAGGAATGAACACTGAAGCTTTCTTT	CSVHTGGGMNTEAFF
TRBV27	.	.	TRBJ2-7	TGTGCCAGCAGGAGAACTATCTCCTACGAGCAGTACTTC	CASRRTISYEQYF
TRBV9	TRBD1	.	TRBJ2-1	TGTGCCAGCAGCGTCACTAGGACAGGTGGGGGTGAGCAGTTCTTC	CASSVTRTGGGEQFF
TRBV2	.	.	TRBJ2-1	TGTGCCAGCAGTGAAGTGCGGGGAGAGCAGTTCTTC	CASSEVRGEQFF
TRBV6-2/TRBV6-3	TRBD1	.	TRBJ2-3	TGTGCCAGCAGTTCCGGGACAGGGGAAGATACGCAGTATTTT	CASSSGTGEDTQYF
TRBV6-2/TRBV6-3	TRBD2	.	TRBJ2-3	TGTGCCAGCGGAACTAGCGGGCGATACACAGATACGCAGTATTTT	CASGTSGRYTDTQYF
TRBV29-1	.	.	TRBJ1-2	TGCAGCGTTGACGCAGGGTATGGCTACACCTTC	CSVDAGYGYTF
TRBV29-1	.	.	TRBJ1-2	TGCAGCGTCGGACCCAATGGCTACACCTTC	CSVGPNGYTF
TRBV18	.	.	TRBJ2-7	TGTGCCAGCTCCCCCCGACAAGACTCCTACGAGCAGTACTTC	CASSPRQDSYEQYF
TRBV6-5	.	once	TRBJ1-2	TGTGCCAGCCGGCGAGGGCCGGAAGGCTACACCTTC	CASRRGPEGYTF
TRBV28	TRBD1	.	TRBJ1-1	TGTGCCAGCAGGGGGACAGGGTCGCAAGCTTTCTTT	CASRGTGSQAFF
TRBV27	.	.	TRBJ1-5	TGTGCCAGCAGTTTAAAAGTTTCGAGCCCCGATTTTCAGCCCCAGCATTTT	CASSLKVSSPDFQPQHF
TRBV3-1	.	.	TRBJ1-1	TGTGCCAGCAGCCGAGCGGGGCAGGGGAGCACTGAAGCTTTCTTT	CASSRAGQGSTEAFF